This T cell receptor beta chain derives from a study of Ad26.COV2.S vaccination and SARS-CoV-2 variants. Study details: A participant enrolled in the COV1001 Ad26.COV2.S trial arm provided the sample. Overall study results and limits: The authors reported substantial breadth in spike-specific CD8+ and CD4+ T cell responses after vaccination.

Comments on this clone: Its antigen is still unknown.

Sample treatment: 15 to 20 received Ad26.COV2.S at low or high dose, single or two shots; about 5 received placebo; per-sample allocation not given. Sampling was performed 63 days after the first vaccine or placebo injection. Clones were sequenced by immunoSEQ multiplex PCR, and TCRdb holds only the in-frame ones, with some missing. Of roughly 330,000 clones listed, 90% were seen once; the top ten hold 5.5%. CDR1 and CDR2 from the germline V gene are LGHNA and YSLEER. The CDR3 extends over 16 amino acids. Trimming cost V 3 bases and J 0 bases, with 12 bases left between them. The sample was peripheral blood, taken in a trial of Ad26.COV2.S vaccine versus placebo. This clonotype originated in a person aged 18 to 65 who received the Ad26.COV2.S COVID-19 vaccine or a placebo. The V and J genes are TRBV4-3 and TRBJ1-3; no firm D call. CDR3 coding DNA: TGCGCCAGCAGCCAGATTCATCGAAGCTCTGGAAACACCATATATTTT. Protein sequence: CASSQIHRSSGNTIYF.